Each of the 21 T cell receptor beta chains below was sequenced from the same sample in a study of cytomegalovirus exposure and HLA in healthy donors (dated 2017 in TCRdb). Libraries were prepared through the immunoSEQ multiplex PCR assay. For the multiplex PCR, a mixture combining 60 forward primers for TCR Vbeta segments and 13 reverse primers for TCR Jbeta segments was used. TCRdb stores this immuneACCESS table with in-frame sequences only. Part of the clones is absent; in the studies checked, under half of the shortfall reflects unresolved V genes, and no reason is known for the rest. Present in this sample are 150,000 to 200,000 clones, around 79% of which were seen just once. The ten largest make up 0.69% of the sample. Sequenced: PBMCs. Source of these receptors: a woman aged 40 to 49 in good health and CMV-seronegative.

This chain links TRBV9 with TRBJ2-1; 9 nucleotides match TRBD2. The CDR3 consists of 17 residues. CDR1 is SGDLS, CDR2 YYNGEE, per germline. Trimming cost V 3 bases and J 4 bases; bases outside gene matches: 11. CDR3 sequence: CASSAPGAGGFYNEQFF. The CDR3 DNA reads as TGTGCCAGCAGCGCCCCTGGAGCGGGAGGATTTTACAATGAGCAGTTCTTC. The entire variable domain, with the rest obtained from reference TRBV9 and TRBJ2-1, is as follows: DSGVTQTPKHLITATGQRVTLRCSPRSGDLSVYWYQQSLDQGLQFLIQYYNGEERAKGNILERFSAQQFPDLHSELNLSSLELGDSALYFCASSAPGAGGFYNEQFFGPGTRLTVL.

This chain uses TRBV19 with TRBJ2-4; TRBD1 aligns across 9 bases. The CDR3 has 16 residues. Trimming removed 3 bases from V and 2 bases from J; junction bases left unmatched: 5. The germline CDR1 and CDR2 sequences are LNHDA and SQIVND (reference sequence). The CDR3 region has the DNA TGTGCCAGTAGTATGGGGACAGGGAGACCCAAAAACATTCAGTACTTC. Encoded protein: CASSMGTGRPKNIQYF.

The J gene is TRBJ2-2, the V gene TRBV11-2, with D possibly being TRBD1 (5 bases). With 5 bases removed from V and 5 bases from J, the gap between germline ends came to 6 bases. CDR3 size: 12 residues. Germline loops: CDR1 SGHAT, CDR2 FQNNGV. The CDR3 DNA reads as TGTGCCAGCAGCAGGGGAACCGGGGAGCTGTTTTTT. Its translation is CASSRGTGELFF.

A few counts support this clone. V is TRBV25-1 and J is TRBJ1-1; maybe TRBD1 (6 bases). V dropped 5 bases and J dropped 6 bases, with 16 bases sitting between them. This CDR3 is built from 14 residues. Germline values: CDR1 MGHDK, CDR2 SYGVNS. The CDR3 reads CASSLSGAKAEAFF. The CDR3, as DNA: TGTGCCAGCAGTTTATCAGGGGCGAAGGCTGAAGCTTTCTTT. The entire variable domain, with the rest obtained from reference TRBV25-1 and TRBJ1-1, is as follows: EADIYQTPRYLVIGTGKKITLECSQTMGHDKMYWYQQDPGMELHLIHYSYGVNSTEKGDLSSESTVSRIRTEHFPLTLESARPSHTSQYLCASSLSGAKAEAFFGQGTRLTVV.

The V gene is TRBV11-3, the J gene TRBJ2-2, with TRBD2 as a possible D gene (5 bases). Germline V lookup: CDR1 SGHNT, CDR2 YENEEA. The length of the CDR3 is 14 residues. Trimming cost V 5 bases and J 2 bases, with 9 bases left between them. For the CDR3, the DNA is TGTGCCAGCAGCGTCCGGGATAACACCGGGGAGCTGTTTTTT. Translating gives CASSVRDNTGELFF.

The chain carries TRBV27 and TRBJ1-2; 7 bases match TRBD1. J gave up 3 bases and V 5 bases, and 12 bases lay outside the gene matches. From germline, CDR1 is MNHEY and CDR2 SMNVEV (reference sequence). The CDR3 runs 16 residues. The CDR3, as DNA: TGTGCCAGCAGTCGAGTTCTCCGGGACAGTGACTATGGCTACACCTTC. Translating gives CASSRVLRDSDYGYTF.

The chain carries TRBV5-1 and TRBJ2-5, with TRBD2 matching 10 bases. Germline CDR1 reads SGHRS; CDR2 reads YFSETQ. This CDR3 contains 16 residues. V was pared by 1 base and J by 4 bases, with 7 bases of the junction left unmatched. The CDR3 region has the DNA TGCGCCAGCAGCTTGCGCGAGCGGGGGGGCCGAGAGACCCAGTACTTC. It yields the protein CASSLRERGGRETQYF.

This clone has a single count. The chain is built from TRBV14 and TRBJ1-1; D call uncertain. Germline V lookup: CDR1 SGHDN, CDR2 FVKESK. V was trimmed by 1 base and J by 14 bases, leaving 11 bases between them. The CDR3 runs 11 residues. The CDR3 loop reads CASSQAEGTFF. Here the CDR3 DNA reads TGTGCCAGCAGCCAAGCCGAGGGCACATTCTTT.

The CDR3 region is CASSLGVGDGYTF. CDR3 coding DNA: TGCGCCAGCAGCTTGGGGGTGGGAGATGGCTACACCTTC. The chain links TRBV5-1 to TRBJ1-2; D remains unclear. Germline V gives CDR1 SGHRS, CDR2 YFSETQ. The CDR3 consists of 13 residues. V lost 0 bases to trimming and J lost 6 bases, with 9 bases between them.

The chain is built from TRBV5-6 and TRBJ2-2, with TRBD1 matching 10 bases. The CDR3 consists of 16 residues. Germline V gene lookup returns CDR1 SGHDT and CDR2 YYEEEE. Unmatched junction bases numbered 2, after V lost 0 bases and J lost 3 bases. The CDR3 region is CASSLVDRGHTGELFF. Here the CDR3 DNA reads TGTGCCAGCAGCTTGGTCGACAGGGGGCACACCGGGGAGCTGTTTTTT.

The rearrangement joins TRBV7-9 to TRBJ2-1; 11 positions match TRBD2. The CDR3 loop spans 15 amino acids. The V gene's germline CDR1 is SEHNR and CDR2 FQNEAQ (reference sequence). Trimming removed 4 bases from V and 5 bases from J; junction bases left unmatched: 4. The CDR3 DNA sequence: TGTGCCAGCAGCTCGGGACTAGCGGTTAACAATGAGCAGTTCTTC. This encodes CASSSGLAVNNEQFF.

In its sample, this clone was seen a few times. The chain uses TRBV5-5 and TRBJ1-6; tentatively, D is TRBD1 (5 bases). Germline CDR1 reads SGHKS; CDR2 reads YYEKEE (reference sequence). This CDR3 comprises 15 residues. V was shortened by 4 bases and J by 7 bases, with 15 bases between the two germline ends. Here the CDR3 reads CASSLSVGGNSPLHF. The CDR3 bases are TGTGCCAGCAGCCTCTCAGTTGGGGGGAATTCACCCCTCCACTTT.

CDR3 amino acids: CASSHVPDSQVFGELFF. The DNA of the CDR3 is TGTGCCAGCAGCCACGTCCCCGACAGCCAGGTTTTCGGGGAGCTGTTTTTT. The rearrangement joins TRBV11-2 to TRBJ2-2; perhaps TRBD1 as D (5 bases). The V and J ends lost 5 bases and 7 bases respectively, with 23 bases between them. Germline lookup yields CDR1 SGHAT and CDR2 FQNNGV. The CDR3 is 17 amino acids.

The rearrangement uses TRBV6-1 and TRBJ2-5, with a weak D call TRBD1 (6 bases). The CDR3 consists of 14 residues. From germline, CDR1 is MNHNS and CDR2 SASEGT. V gave up 6 bases and J gave up 3 bases, with 14 bases separating them. For the CDR3, the DNA is TGTGCCAGCAGCTTCTCTCCAGGGGAAGAGACCCAGTACTTC. This sequence encodes CASSFSPGEETQYF.

The chain carries TRBV6-5 and TRBJ1-5; a weak D match, TRBD1 (6 bases). Germline V gene sequence: CDR1 MNHEY, CDR2 SVGAGI. CDR3 length: 14 residues. Deletions cut 6 bases from V and 7 bases from J, with 16 bases between. The CDR3: CASRLQGRGQPQHF. The CDR3 coding sequence is TGTGCCAGCAGACTACAGGGAAGGGGGCAGCCCCAGCATTTT.

This clone was picked up a small number of times. J is TRBJ2-5 and V is TRBV6-5, with TRBD1 matching over 7 bases. J was trimmed by 7 bases and V by 10 bases; bases with no gene match: 9. This CDR3 is built from 12 residues. Germline loops: CDR1 MNHEY, CDR2 SVGAGI. Here the CDR3 reads CATMGTATTQYF. CDR3 in DNA: TGTGCCACGATGGGGACAGCAACGACCCAGTACTTC.

The rearrangement uses TRBV28 and TRBJ2-7; D unresolved. Trimming removed 7 bases from V and 11 bases from J, with 12 bases in between. CDR3 length: 10 residues. Looked up from germline, CDR1 is MDHEN and CDR2 is SYDVKM. The CDR3 protein is CASNGSVKYF. The CDR3 DNA sequence: TGTGCCAGCAACGGAAGCGTGAAGTACTTC.

V usage is TRBV4-2 and J usage is TRBJ1-1; D call uncertain. Trimming stripped 0 bases from V and 0 bases from J, with 8 bases between. The CDR3 has 15 residues. Germline V gene sequence: CDR1 LGHNA, CDR2 YNFKEQ. CDR3 nucleotide sequence: TGTGCCAGCAGCCAAGATTCGCAGGTGAACACTGAAGCTTTCTTT. Translated, it gives CASSQDSQVNTEAFF.

V is TRBV7-2 and J is TRBJ2-3; 12 bases agree with TRBD2. The CDR3 extends over 16 amino acids. Germline-derived CDR1 and CDR2 are SGHTA and FQGNSA. Losses at the gene ends were 1 base for V and 6 bases for J; bases not matched to a gene: 5. The CDR3 is CASSLGTSGARDTQYF. CDR3 nucleotides: TGTGCCAGCAGCTTAGGGACTAGCGGGGCCAGGGATACGCAGTATTTT.

V and J are TRBV7-9 and TRBJ1-1; no clear D gene. V lost 1 base to trimming and J lost 4 bases, with 13 bases between them. Germline assignment: CDR1 SEHNR and CDR2 FQNEAQ (reference sequence). This CDR3 is built from 15 residues. The CDR3 loop is CASSLDPGSGTEAFF. In nucleotides, the CDR3 is TGTGCCAGCAGCTTAGACCCGGGGTCTGGCACTGAAGCTTTCTTT.

The chain combines TRBV9 with TRBJ2-2; TRBD2 matches 8 bases. CDR3 length: 19 residues. V dropped 0 bases and J dropped 6; count of bases not matched to a gene: 16. Germline V gene lookup returns CDR1 SGDLS and CDR2 YYNGEE. The CDR3 loop is CASSVAVGRRGGTAGELFF. In DNA, the CDR3 is TGTGCCAGCAGCGTAGCGGTTGGGCGCCGGGGGGGAACGGCCGGGGAGCTGTTTTTT.